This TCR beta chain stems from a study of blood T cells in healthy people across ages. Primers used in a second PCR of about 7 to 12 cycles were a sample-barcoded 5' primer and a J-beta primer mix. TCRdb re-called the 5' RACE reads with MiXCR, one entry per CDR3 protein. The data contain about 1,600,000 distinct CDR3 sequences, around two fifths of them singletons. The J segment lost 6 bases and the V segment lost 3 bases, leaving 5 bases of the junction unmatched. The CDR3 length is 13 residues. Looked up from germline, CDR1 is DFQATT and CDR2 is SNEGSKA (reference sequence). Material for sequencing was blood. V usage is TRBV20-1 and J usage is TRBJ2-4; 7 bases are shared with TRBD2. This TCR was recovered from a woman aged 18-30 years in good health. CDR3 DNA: TGCAGTGCTAGGGGGAGCGGGACAAACATTCAGTACTTC. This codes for CSARGSGTNIQYF.